This T cell receptor beta chain originates from a study of shared clonotypes between healthy human individuals. Study as a whole: Each donor had three CD4 naive, three CD4 memory, two CD8 naive and one CD8 memory plate.

Notes on this clone: The antigen remains undetermined.

Whole-study results and caveats: Generation probability values for non-shared clonotypes were lower than those for clonotypes shared by all four donors.

Splitting of each subset's genomic DNA was done evenly across several immunoSEQ plates. Produced via immunoSEQ multiplex PCR; TCRdb's table is partial and in-frame only. The sample includes fewer than 150,000 clones, 55% to 80% seen only once; the top ten take around 23%. This CDR3 contains 14 residues. This sequence originates from a woman in her twenties or thirties in good health. Sequenced: memory CD8+ T cells sorted from blood. The subset: CD45RO+ cells pooled with CCR7-negative TemRA cells. This chain uses TRBV21-1 with TRBJ2-3; the DNA was not used to check the table's D call, TRBD2. TRBV21-1 is a recognized pseudogene. CDR3 in DNA: TGTGCCAGCACCGGCCGGGGGGGGAACGATACGCAGTATTTT. Translation: CASTGRGGNDTQYF.